Each of the 29 T cell receptor beta chains below was sequenced from the same sample in a study of shared T cell receptors in the human thymus. TCRdb's copy holds only in-frame clones and misses some; the assay was immunoSEQ multiplex PCR. The sample lists 500,000 to 850,000 clones; around 87% were seen once. These same data were also listed under a study on human thymus T cells.

Sequencing was performed on thymocytes. Receptor source: a boy younger than two with a congenital heart defect.

As regards this clone: A junction end diverges from the germline sequence, so it may reflect a read error. The same CDR3 can be traced to other DNA sequences in this sample. The chain couples TRBV28 to TRBJ1-6; no clear D gene. The CDR3 sequence is 15 residues long. Germline V CDR1 and CDR2: MDHEN, SYDVKM. Written as DNA, the CDR3 is TGTGCCAGCAGGGGCTTCACAGTTCTCGATTCCCCCCTCCACTTT. It codes for CASRGFTVLDSPLHF.

The gene calls are TRBV5-1 and TRBJ2-5, with 8 nucleotides matching TRBD2. Losses at the gene ends were 3 bases for V and 4 bases for J; bases not matched to a gene: 5. Germline V lookup: CDR1 SGHRS, CDR2 YFSETQ. This CDR3 comprises 14 residues. CDR3: CASSSGTRTETQYF. CDR3 DNA: TGCGCCAGCAGCTCCGGGACTAGAACAGAGACCCAGTACTTC.

The CDR3 spells CSVAEREVPNIQYF. CDR3 DNA sequence: TGCAGCGTTGCGGAGCGGGAGGTTCCAAACATTCAGTACTTC. The rearrangement uses TRBV29-1 and TRBJ2-4; 9 bases map to TRBD2. V lost 4 bases to trimming and J lost 6 bases; unmatched junction nucleotides: 7. The CDR3 has 14 residues. Germline assignment: CDR1 SQVTM and CDR2 ANQGSEA. The full variable domain, its missing parts supplied by reference TRBV29-1 and TRBJ2-4, is SAVISQKPSRDICQRGTSLTIQCQVDSQVTMMFWYRQQPGQSLTLIATANQGSEATYESGFVIDKFPISRPNLTFSTLTVSNMSPEDSSIYLCSVAEREVPNIQYFGAGTRLSVL.

V gene TRBV5-6 combines with J gene TRBJ2-7; weak D call: TRBD2 (6 bases). The CDR3 spans 16 residues. Germline lookup yields CDR1 SGHDT and CDR2 YYEEEE. Trimming left V 2 bases short and J 3 bases short, with 18 bases between. CDR3 amino acids: CASSFRWGGSDYEQYF. CDR3 coding DNA: TGTGCCAGCAGCTTCCGCTGGGGAGGTTCAGACTACGAGCAGTACTTC.

The chain is built from TRBV6-5 and TRBJ1-5; possibly TRBD1 for D (5 bases). Trimming removed 5 bases from V and 6 bases from J, with 11 bases in between. The CDR3 length is 13 residues. Germline loops: CDR1 MNHEY, CDR2 SVGAGI. In DNA, the CDR3 is TGTGCCAGCAGTAAAGGCAGGGTTCAGCCCCAGCATTTT. Protein sequence: CASSKGRVQPQHF.

The chain has TRBV9 and TRBJ1-2; unclear D gene. Germline V gene sequence: CDR1 SGDLS, CDR2 YYNGEE. The length of the CDR3 is 13 residues. V gave up 0 bases and J gave up 0 bases, with 3 bases separating them. In DNA form, the CDR3 reads TGTGCCAGCAGCGTAGCAGCTAACTATGGCTACACCTTC. It yields the protein CASSVAANYGYTF.

The CDR3 loop is CASSRKGQTNEKLFF. CDR3 in DNA: TGTGCCAGCAGCCGAAAGGGACAAACTAATGAAAAACTGTTTTTT. The J gene is TRBJ1-4, the V gene TRBV6-5; TRBD1 might be the D (6 bases). In germline, CDR1 is MNHEY, CDR2 SVGAGI. Trimming cost V 6 bases and J 1 base, with 12 bases left between them. CDR3 length: 15 residues.

The CDR3 is CASSQEKATSGGPNEQFF. CDR3 DNA sequence: TGCGCCAGCAGCCAAGAGAAGGCGACTAGCGGGGGTCCCAATGAGCAGTTCTTC. The chain uses TRBV4-1 and TRBJ2-1; 12 bases match TRBD2. The CDR3 sequence is 18 residues long. Trimming cost V 0 bases and J 6 bases; bases outside gene matches: 9. In germline, CDR1 is MGHRA, CDR2 YSYEKL.

The V call is TRBV7-9, the J call TRBJ2-7; TRBD1 matches at 9 bases. The CDR3 runs to 15 residues. Germline V CDR1 and CDR2: SEHNR, FQNEAQ (reference sequence). The V and J ends lost 5 bases and 4 bases, in that order; junction bases with no gene match: 9. The CDR3 sequence: CASSHLPGQGYEQYF. The CDR3, as DNA: TGTGCCAGCAGCCACCTGCCGGGACAGGGTTACGAGCAGTACTTC.

The rearrangement uses TRBV12-5 and TRBJ1-2; a possible D gene is TRBD1 (6 bases). The germline V gene has CDR1 LGHNT and CDR2 FRNRAP. This CDR3 spans 16 amino acids. V shed 0 bases and J shed 6 bases, with 17 bases lying between them. The CDR3 coding sequence is TGTGCTAGTGGTTTGGTACTTTTCCTTCCAGGGGATGGCTACACCTTC. It codes for CASGLVLFLPGDGYTF.

This chain links TRBV4-3 with TRBJ2-3; 11 positions match TRBD2. Germline V gene sequence: CDR1 LGHNA, CDR2 YSLEER. The junction had 8 bases not matched to a gene; V was cut back by 0 bases and J by 6 bases. This CDR3 is built from 17 residues. Written as DNA, the CDR3 is TGCGCCAGCAGCCAAGATAGAGTAGCGGGAGGGTGGGATACGCAGTATTTT. Protein product: CASSQDRVAGGWDTQYF.

The V gene is TRBV5-8, the J gene TRBJ2-5; maybe TRBD2 (7 bases). The V end lost 3 bases, the J end lost 5 bases, and 14 bases lay between the germline ends. The CDR3 is made up of 14 amino acids. Per the germline V gene, CDR1 is SGHTS and CDR2 is YDEGEE. Here the CDR3 reads CASSSPRGGETQYF. CDR3 nucleotides: TGTGCCAGCAGCTCCCCTAGGGGGGGTGAGACCCAGTACTTC.

The gene calls are TRBV6-5 and TRBJ2-3; D is perhaps TRBD2 (6 bases). V lost 5 bases and J 2 bases, leaving 14 bases between the germline ends. The CDR3 contains 15 residues. Germline loops: CDR1 MNHEY, CDR2 SVGAGI. CDR3 bases: TGTGCCAGCAGTAACCGGGACTCCGCCACAGATACGCAGTATTTT. This codes for CASSNRDSATDTQYF.

This sequence joins TRBV30 and TRBJ2-3; no reliable D call. Trimming took off 4 bases at V and 6 bases at J, with 11 bases between the two ends. The CDR3 has 12 amino acids. The germline V gene encodes CDR1 GTSNPN and CDR2 SVGIG (reference sequence). The CDR3 sequence is CAWINLEDTQYF. For the CDR3, the DNA is TGTGCCTGGATCAACCTGGAGGATACGCAGTATTTT.

V gene TRBV7-9 combines with J gene TRBJ2-1; tentatively, D is TRBD2 (6 bases). The V end was cut by 8 bases, the J end by 7 bases, with 12 bases between. The CDR3 totals 12 residues. Germline CDR1 and CDR2: SEHNR and FQNEAQ (reference sequence). The CDR3 DNA is TGTGCCAGCTCGGGGAGCGGGAATGAGCAGTTCTTC. It translates to CASSGSGNEQFF. The full variable domain, its missing parts supplied by reference TRBV7-9 and TRBJ2-1, is DTGVSQNPRHKITKRGQNVTFRCDPISEHNRLYWYRQTLGQGPEFLTYFQNEAQLEKSRLLSDRFSAERPKGSFSTLEIQRTEQGDSAMYLCASSGSGNEQFFGPGTRLTVL.

The rearrangement uses TRBV10-2 and TRBJ2-7; TRBD2 is a possible D gene (6 bases). This CDR3 comprises 13 residues. Germline V gene sequence: CDR1 WSHSY, CDR2 SAAADI. With 6 bases removed from V and 1 base from J, the gap between germline ends came to 10 bases. The CDR3 is CASRGTRSYEQYF. CDR3 DNA sequence: TGCGCCAGCAGGGGGACTCGTTCCTACGAGCAGTACTTC.

This chain connects TRBV2 to TRBJ1-6; D possibly corresponds to TRBD1 (6 bases). Germline assignment: CDR1 SNHLY and CDR2 FYNNEI. The CDR3 loop spans 14 amino acids. V dropped 4 bases and J dropped 7 bases, with 11 bases sitting between them. The CDR3 loop reads CASSASQGNSPLHF. The DNA of the CDR3 is TGTGCCAGCAGTGCATCGCAGGGGAATTCACCCCTCCACTTT.

The chain links TRBV7-8 to TRBJ2-7; D is perhaps TRBD2 (6 bases). The V gene lost 5 bases and the J gene lost 2 bases, with 19 bases spanning the gap. Per germline, CDR1 SGHVS and CDR2 FQNEAQ. The CDR3 contains 16 residues. DNA for the CDR3: TGTGCCAGCAGCCTTACGGCGGGACGACCAGCCTACGAGCAGTACTTC. Its protein product is CASSLTAGRPAYEQYF.

This clone occurred once. This chain connects TRBV25-1 to TRBJ1-4; no clear D gene. The germline V gene encodes CDR1 MGHDK and CDR2 SYGVNS. V was shortened by 3 bases and J by 3 bases, with 11 bases between the two germline ends. This CDR3 has 15 amino acids. The CDR3 bases are TGTGCCAGCAGTGAGGGGAGACGGTCTAATGAAAAACTGTTTTTT. It yields the protein CASSEGRRSNEKLFF. Complete variable domain (other parts from reference TRBV25-1 and TRBJ1-4): EADIYQTPRYLVIGTGKKITLECSQTMGHDKMYWYQQDPGMELHLIHYSYGVNSTEKGDLSSESTVSRIRTEHFPLTLESARPSHTSQYLCASSEGRRSNEKLFFGSGTQLSVL.

The CDR3 region has the DNA TGTGCCAGCAGCTTGGACCGGGGGGGAAGCACAGATACGCAGTATTTT. As protein: CASSLDRGGSTDTQYF. The chain links TRBV5-4 to TRBJ2-3; TRBD2 agrees at 8 bases. V shed 0 bases, J shed 0 bases, and the junction held 3 bases outside the gene matches. CDR3 length equals 16 residues. Per the germline V gene, CDR1 is SGHNT and CDR2 is YYREEE (reference sequence).

The chain couples TRBV10-3 to TRBJ2-7, with D perhaps TRBD2 (6 bases). Trimming removed 3 bases from V and 4 bases from J, with 10 bases in between. The CDR3 has 13 amino acids. Germline V lookup: CDR1 ENHRY, CDR2 SYGVKD. The CDR3: CAISEGRGYEQYF. CDR3 in DNA: TGTGCCATCAGTGAAGGGCGGGGATACGAGCAGTACTTC.

CDR3 coding DNA: TGCGCCAGCAGCCAAGATAAGGCACAGGGAGAGGGTAACTATGGCTACACCTTC. Translating gives CASSQDKAQGEGNYGYTF. This chain links TRBV4-3 with TRBJ1-2; TRBD1 might be the D (6 bases). Trimming removed 0 bases from V and 1 base from J, with 18 bases in between. This CDR3 comprises 18 residues. Germline CDR1 LGHNA, CDR2 YSLEER.

This chain connects TRBV7-2 to TRBJ2-5, with 10 bases matching TRBD1. V shed 3 bases and J 1 base; nucleotides not matched to a gene: 8. The germline V gene has CDR1 SGHTA and CDR2 FQGNSA. This CDR3 is built from 17 residues. CDR3 region: CASSLGDRGTPQETQYF. In DNA, the CDR3 is TGTGCCAGCAGCTTGGGGGACAGGGGTACCCCCCAAGAGACCCAGTACTTC.

This clone was picked up a small number of times. The chain links TRBV28 to TRBJ1-1; TRBD1 aligns across 7 bases. There are 14 residues in the CDR3. Germline CDR1 MDHEN, CDR2 SYDVKM. Trimming at V came to 5 bases and at J to 6 bases, leaving 9 bases not matched to a gene. The CDR3 reads CASSLTGVGAEAFF. The CDR3 nucleotides are TGTGCCAGCAGTCTAACAGGGGTCGGCGCTGAAGCTTTCTTT.

This chain links TRBV30 with TRBJ1-1; D remains ambiguous. The CDR3 has 13 amino acids. The V gene's germline CDR1 is GTSNPN and CDR2 SVGIG (reference sequence). Trimming took off 1 base at V and 0 bases at J, with 6 bases between the two ends. The CDR3 here is CAWSDTMNTEAFF. The CDR3 nucleotides are TGTGCCTGGAGTGACACGATGAACACTGAAGCTTTCTTT.

V is TRBV6-5 and J is TRBJ1-2, with D perhaps matching TRBD1 (6 bases). The CDR3 has 13 residues. Germline V CDR1 and CDR2: MNHEY, SVGAGI. The germline V and J ends were trimmed by 2 bases and 6 bases, with 10 bases remaining between them. The CDR3: CASSYRPGDGYTF. CDR3 DNA: TGTGCCAGCAGTTACCGTCCAGGGGATGGCTACACCTTC.

CDR3 amino acids: CASSLGAGGSYNEQFF. The CDR3 bases are TGTGCCAGCAGTTTAGGCGCGGGAGGATCCTACAATGAGCAGTTCTTC. The chain carries TRBV28 and TRBJ2-1, with TRBD2 matching 8 bases. V was pared by 2 bases and J by 1 base, with 4 bases of the junction left unmatched. This CDR3 region has 16 residues. Germline CDR1 reads MDHEN; CDR2 reads SYDVKM. Complete variable domain (other parts from reference TRBV28 and TRBJ2-1): DVKVTQSSRYLVKRTGEKVFLECVQDMDHENMFWYRQDPGLGLRLIYFSYDVKMKEKGDIPEGYSVSREKKERFSLILESASTNQTSMYLCASSLGAGGSYNEQFFGPGTRLTVL.

The CDR3 DNA follows: TGTGCCAGTAGTATAGAAGCTGGCACAGATACGCAGTATTTT. Translating it yields CASSIEAGTDTQYF. The J gene is TRBJ2-3, the V gene TRBV19; no reliable D call. CDR1 LNHDA and CDR2 SQIVND come from the germline V gene (reference sequence). The germline V and J ends were trimmed by 0 bases and 1 base, with 5 bases remaining between them. The CDR3 is 14 residues long. The entire variable domain, with the rest obtained from reference TRBV19 and TRBJ2-3, is as follows: DGGITQSPKYLFRKEGQNVTLSCEQNLNHDAMYWYRQDPGQGLRLIYYSQIVNDFQKGDIAEGYSVSREKKESFPLTVTSAQKNPTAFYLCASSIEAGTDTQYFGPGTRLTVL.

The chain recombines TRBV19 with TRBJ1-5, with 7 bases lining up with TRBD1. This CDR3 has 14 residues. Germline V gene sequence: CDR1 LNHDA, CDR2 SQIVND (reference sequence). The ends lost 8 bases at V and 0 bases at J; junction bases unmatched: 4. The CDR3 loop is CASVDRDSNQPQHF. CDR3 sequence (DNA): TGTGCCAGTGTAGACAGGGATAGCAATCAGCCCCAGCATTTT.